The 32 T cell receptor beta chains in this list originate from one sample, sequenced in a study of CD8 T cells in ankylosing spondylitis. In TCRdb, the 5' RACE reads were re-called with MiXCR into one record per CDR3 protein. This table has around 490,000 distinct CDR3 sequences, under 5.5% appearing once. Study-wide findings and caveats: Several highly homologous variants made up a TCR beta motif that seemed to typify ankylosing spondylitis blood.

Antigens for these TCRs are unknown. The specimen was blood, either unsorted or a sorted T cell fraction (not recorded which). All receptors come from a male donor with ankylosing spondylitis.

In this sample, this clonotype turned up many times. The chain uses TRBV27 and TRBJ2-2; 9 nucleotides match TRBD2. Germline lookup yields CDR1 MNHEY and CDR2 SMNVEV (reference sequence). V dropped 4 bases and J dropped 4; count of bases not matched to a gene: 7. CDR3 length equals 16 residues. The CDR3 protein is CASSSLAGAGTGELFF. Written as DNA, the CDR3 is TGTGCCAGCAGTTCCTTAGCGGGAGCGGGCACCGGGGAGCTGTTTTTT.

This clonotype was detected ten times or more. This chain uses TRBV5-1 with TRBJ1-1, with TRBD1 matching over 7 bases. CDR3 size: 14 residues. Trimming removed 3 bases from V and 4 bases from J; junction bases left unmatched: 6. Germline CDR1 SGHRS, CDR2 YFSETQ. The CDR3 nucleotides read TGCGCCAGCAGCTGGGGGACAGCGAGCACTGAAGCTTTCTTT. Its protein product is CASSWGTASTEAFF.

Ten or more counts support this clonotype. The chain couples TRBV29-1 to TRBJ2-5; D remains unclear. The CDR3 sequence is 11 residues long. V was cut by 0 bases and J by 6 bases, with 5 bases left in between. In germline, CDR1 is SQVTM, CDR2 ANQGSEA. The CDR3 coding sequence is TGCAGCGTTGAAGATCTGCAGACCCAGTACTTC. As protein: CSVEDLQTQYF.

This clonotype appeared many times. This chain connects TRBV20-1 to TRBJ2-1, with TRBD2 matching over 11 bases. The V gene's germline CDR1 is DFQATT and CDR2 SNEGSKA (reference sequence). The CDR3 is made up of 13 amino acids. Here the CDR3 DNA reads TGCAGCCTACTAGCGGGGGACGCCAATGAGCAGTTCTTC. Translated: CSLLAGDANEQFF.

V gene TRBV29-1 combines with J gene TRBJ2-5; 7 nucleotides match TRBD1. This CDR3 is built from 17 residues. CDR1 and CDR2 from the germline V gene are SQVTM and ANQGSEA. The trim removed 6 bases at V and 3 bases at J, leaving 19 bases unmatched. CDR3: CSVKQGGYWDRKETQYF. CDR3 bases: TGCAGCGTCAAGCAGGGCGGGTATTGGGACAGAAAAGAGACCCAGTACTTC.

This clonotype has ten or more counts. V and J are TRBV5-1 and TRBJ2-2, with TRBD2 identical over 10 bases. The CDR3 loop spans 16 amino acids. The V gene end was trimmed by 4 bases and the J gene end by 7 bases; junction bases not matched to a gene: 10. CDR1 SGHRS and CDR2 YFSETQ come from the germline V gene. CDR3 coding DNA: TGCGCCAGCAGCCTGGGGCTAGCGGGAGATGGCGGGGAGCTGTTTTTT. Protein product: CASSLGLAGDGGELFF. The full variable domain, completed using reference TRBV5-1 and TRBJ2-2, is KAGVTQTPRYLIKTRGQQVTLSCSPISGHRSVSWYQQTPGQGLQFLFEYFSETQRNKGNFPGRFSGRQFSNSRSEMNVSTLELGDSALYLCASSLGLAGDGGELFFGEGSRLTVL.

This clonotype was counted many times. This chain connects TRBV5-6 to TRBJ2-7, with TRBD1 matching 8 bases. CDR1 SGHDT and CDR2 YYEEEE come from the germline V gene. The CDR3 runs 14 residues. The trim removed 2 bases at V and 4 bases at J, leaving 5 bases unmatched. The CDR3 region has the DNA TGTGCCAGCAGCTTTGGACAGGGAGGATACGAGCAGTACTTC. The encoded protein is CASSFGQGGYEQYF.

There are many counts of this clonotype. J is TRBJ2-6 and V is TRBV9, with TRBD1 identical over 7 bases. The CDR3 is 14 residues long. V lost 3 bases, J lost 4 bases, and 1 base stayed unmatched. Germline V lookup: CDR1 SGDLS, CDR2 YYNGEE. CDR3 sequence (DNA): TGTGCCAGCAGCGCACAGGGGGGGGCCAACGTCCTGACTTTC. This encodes CASSAQGGANVLTF.

This clonotype has at least ten counts. This sequence joins TRBV7-2 and TRBJ1-1; D remains unclear. The germline CDR1 and CDR2 sequences are SGHTA and FQGNSA. V was clipped by 5 bases and J by 3 bases, with 13 bases between them. The length of the CDR3 is 14 residues. CDR3 sequence: CASSPPVGYTEAFF. The CDR3 DNA follows: TGTGCCAGCAGCCCGCCGGTGGGGTACACTGAAGCTTTCTTT.

This clonotype was counted many times. Sequence at one end of the junction differs from germline and may be a read error. The chain combines TRBV7-7 with TRBJ2-2, with D tentatively TRBD1 or TRBD2 (5 bases each). CDR1 and CDR2 from the germline V gene are SSHAT and FNYEAQ (reference sequence). The CDR3 is 15 amino acids. Here the CDR3 DNA reads TGTGCTAGCACCCCTGGGACGGCGAACACCGGGGAGCTGTTTTTT. It specifies CASTPGTANTGELFF.

At least ten counts were recorded for this clonotype. The chain recombines TRBV6-1 with TRBJ2-5; D unclear. Germline CDR1 MNHNS, CDR2 SASEGT. The V gene lost 6 bases and the J gene lost 6 bases, with 14 bases spanning the gap. There are 13 residues in the CDR3. CDR3 region: CASRPYTEQTQYF. The CDR3 bases are TGTGCCAGCAGACCTTACACTGAACAGACCCAGTACTTC.

In its sample, this clonotype was seen many times. The rearrangement uses TRBV7-2 and TRBJ1-1; D gene unclear. The CDR3 covers 14 residues. From germline, CDR1 is SGHTA and CDR2 FQGNSA. V lost 4 bases and J 2 bases, leaving 11 bases between the germline ends. The CDR3 nucleotides read TGTGCCAGCAGCTATAGGCGGGGAAACACTGAAGCTTTCTTT. Protein product: CASSYRRGNTEAFF.

This clonotype occurred many times. The V call is TRBV4-3, the J call TRBJ2-1, with D tentatively TRBD2 (6 bases). The germline V gene has CDR1 LGHNA and CDR2 YSLEER. This CDR3 spans 13 amino acids. V was pared by 4 bases and J by 8 bases, with 12 bases between. CDR3 loop: CASSRWERDEQFF. CDR3 DNA sequence: TGCGCCAGCAGCCGGTGGGAGCGGGATGAGCAGTTCTTC.

This clonotype was found many times. V gene TRBV5-1 combines with J gene TRBJ2-1; TRBD1 matches at 7 bases. This CDR3 comprises 15 residues. The ends lost 5 bases at V and 6 bases at J; junction bases unmatched: 11. The germline V gene encodes CDR1 SGHRS and CDR2 YFSETQ. The CDR3, as DNA: TGCGCCAGCAGTTCCGGGACAGCTTTAAGCAATGAGCAGTTCTTC. Translated, it gives CASSSGTALSNEQFF.

This clonotype was detected many times. The gene calls are TRBV27 and TRBJ2-6; 7 bases fit TRBD1. CDR3 length: 17 amino acids. Germline values: CDR1 MNHEY, CDR2 SMNVEV (reference sequence). The V segment lost 2 bases and the J segment 0 bases; nucleotides outside the gene matches: 4. CDR3 sequence: CASSLRAGGSGANVLTF. The CDR3, as DNA: TGTGCCAGCAGTTTAAGAGCAGGGGGCTCTGGGGCCAACGTCCTGACTTTC.

Only a few counts were recorded for this clonotype. The rearrangement joins TRBV10-2 to TRBJ1-6; D is uncertain. Germline-derived CDR1 and CDR2 are WSHSY and SAAADI. V lost 2 bases and J 9 bases, leaving 17 bases between the germline ends. The CDR3 contains 16 residues. The CDR3: CASSERPFGMGSPLHF. The CDR3 DNA reads TGCGCCAGCAGTGAGAGGCCGTTTGGGATGGGTTCACCCCTCCACTTT.

The sample holds many counts of this clonotype. The DNA of the CDR3 is TGCGCCAGCAGCTTCGGGACAGGGGTCAGCACAGATACGCAGTATTTT. This translates into CASSFGTGVSTDTQYF. The rearrangement joins TRBV5-1 to TRBJ2-3; TRBD1 agrees at 10 bases. Germline V gene sequence: CDR1 SGHRS, CDR2 YFSETQ. Trimming took 2 bases from V and 0 from J; bases not matched to a gene: 3. There are 16 residues in the CDR3.

Ten or more counts support this clonotype. This chain uses TRBV7-9 with TRBJ2-5; TRBD1 aligns across 7 bases. The CDR3 extends over 12 amino acids. V lost 6 bases, J lost 4 bases, and 2 bases stayed unmatched. Per the germline V gene, CDR1 is SEHNR and CDR2 is FQNEAQ (reference sequence). In nucleotides, the CDR3 is TGTGCCAGCAGAAAGGGGGCAGAGACCCAGTACTTC. Its translation: CASRKGAETQYF.

The rearrangement links TRBV2 to TRBJ2-7, with D possibly matching TRBD2 (6 bases). Germline CDR1 is SNHLY and CDR2 is FYNNEI. This CDR3 spans 12 amino acids. The ends were cut back, 8 bases at V and 4 bases at J, with 12 bases in the middle. In DNA form, the CDR3 reads TGTGCCAGCCTAGCGAGTTTGTACGAGCAGTACTTC. It yields the protein CASLASLYEQYF.

In this sample, this clonotype turned up many times. This chain connects TRBV6-1 to TRBJ1-1; 7 nucleotides line up with TRBD1. V dropped 7 bases and J dropped 6; count of bases not matched to a gene: 11. In germline, CDR1 is MNHNS, CDR2 SASEGT. The CDR3 runs 14 residues. In DNA form, the CDR3 reads TGTGCCAGCAACCTTATGGGACAGAGCCCTGAAGCTTTCTTT. This encodes CASNLMGQSPEAFF.

At least ten counts were recorded for this clonotype. The chain uses TRBV7-2 and TRBJ1-2; tentative D call: TRBD1 (5 bases). The CDR3 is 14 residues long. From germline, CDR1 is SGHTA and CDR2 FQGNSA. Trimming left V 3 bases short and J 3 bases short, with 11 bases between. Written as DNA, the CDR3 is TGTGCCAGCAGCTTTACAGGATTCTACTATGGCTACACCTTC. It is translated as CASSFTGFYYGYTF.

This clonotype came up many times. The V call is TRBV10-3, the J call TRBJ2-5, with 7 bases that match TRBD1. The CDR3 consists of 15 residues. CDR1 and CDR2 (germline): ENHRY, SYGVKD. The junction had 5 bases not matched to a gene; V was cut back by 3 bases and J by 1 base. In nucleotides, the CDR3 is TGTGCCATCAGTGACTCTTGGACAGGCCAAGAGACCCAGTACTTC. It encodes CAISDSWTGQETQYF.

This clonotype was counted many times. V and J are TRBV5-6 and TRBJ1-6; maybe TRBD1 (5 bases). This CDR3 comprises 15 residues. V lost 1 base and J lost 7, with 12 bases in between. Germline V gene lookup returns CDR1 SGHDT and CDR2 YYEEEE. The CDR3 DNA is TGTGCCAGCAGCTTGAGGGGACTTTGGAATTCACCCCTCCACTTT. Translating it yields CASSLRGLWNSPLHF.

The sample holds many counts of this clonotype. The V gene is TRBV5-5, the J gene TRBJ2-2; D is possibly TRBD1 (6 bases). The V end lost 5 bases, the J end lost 5 bases, and 16 bases lay between the germline ends. CDR3 length: 15 residues. Germline V gives CDR1 SGHKS, CDR2 YYEKEE (reference sequence). DNA for the CDR3: TGTGCCAGCAGAGTAATCCTACAGGGAACCGGGGAGCTGTTTTTT. This gives the protein CASRVILQGTGELFF.

This sequence joins TRBV20-1 and TRBJ2-6; TRBD2 matches at 13 bases. The CDR3 is 17 residues long. J gave up 0 bases and V 6 bases, and 5 bases lay outside the gene matches. From germline, CDR1 is DFQATT and CDR2 SNEGSKA (reference sequence). This CDR3 reads CSAKRTSGSSGANVLTF. CDR3 in DNA: TGCAGTGCCAAAAGGACTAGCGGGAGCTCTGGGGCCAACGTCCTGACTTTC.

This clonotype was seen many times. V and J are TRBV20-1 and TRBJ1-1, with 7 bases identical to TRBD1. The CDR3 covers 14 residues. The ends lost 3 bases at V and 4 bases at J; junction bases unmatched: 8. The germline V gene encodes CDR1 DFQATT and CDR2 SNEGSKA (reference sequence). The CDR3 DNA sequence: TGCAGTGCTAGCCGACAGGGAGGATCCACTGAAGCTTTCTTT. This gives the protein CSASRQGGSTEAFF.

This clonotype was counted many times. The chain employs TRBV20-1 and TRBJ2-1; 11 nucleotides match TRBD2. V shed 3 bases and J 1 base; nucleotides not matched to a gene: 2. This CDR3 is built from 15 residues. Germline lookup yields CDR1 DFQATT and CDR2 SNEGSKA (reference sequence). CDR3 loop: CSARGLADSYNEQFF. The CDR3, as DNA: TGCAGTGCTAGGGGACTAGCGGATTCCTACAATGAGCAGTTCTTC.

Ten or more counts support this clonotype. This sequence joins TRBV4-2 and TRBJ2-7, with a possible D match to TRBD1 (5 bases). The ends were cut back, 0 bases at V and 9 bases at J, with 9 bases in the middle. Germline V gene lookup returns CDR1 LGHNA and CDR2 YNFKEQ. The CDR3 loop spans 12 amino acids. The CDR3 loop is CASSQDRQGQYF. CDR3 coding DNA: TGTGCCAGCAGCCAAGATAGGCAGGGGCAGTACTTC.

This clonotype came up many times. The chain combines TRBV5-1 with TRBJ2-5, with 10 bases aligning to TRBD1. The CDR3 sequence is 15 residues long. Unmatched junction bases numbered 3, after V lost 2 bases and J lost 2 bases. Germline V gene sequence: CDR1 SGHRS, CDR2 YFSETQ. The CDR3: CASSLRTGGQETQYF. DNA of the CDR3: TGCGCCAGCAGCTTACGGACAGGGGGGCAAGAGACCCAGTACTTC.

This clonotype was seen ten or more times. The chain has TRBV20-1 and TRBJ1-2; D might be TRBD1 (5 bases). Germline V gene lookup returns CDR1 DFQATT and CDR2 SNEGSKA (reference sequence). The CDR3 runs to 13 residues. Trimming took off 7 bases at V and 10 bases at J, with 22 bases between the two ends. CDR3 sequence: CSVSSPGPAHYTF. The CDR3, as DNA: TGCAGTGTCTCATCTCCGGGACCAGCTCACTACACCTTC.

This clonotype has ten or more counts. The chain uses TRBV29-1 and TRBJ2-7; 7 nucleotides match TRBD2. The CDR3 is 13 amino acids. V shed 2 bases and J 4 bases; nucleotides not matched to a gene: 5. Germline V gene sequence: CDR1 SQVTM, CDR2 ANQGSEA. CDR3 sequence: CSVEWEGRYEQYF. Here the CDR3 DNA reads TGCAGCGTTGAATGGGAGGGGAGGTACGAGCAGTACTTC.

This clonotype has only a few counts. The chain uses TRBV5-5 and TRBJ2-1; no reliable D call. The CDR3 spans 14 residues. V was clipped by 4 bases and J by 10 bases, with 18 bases between them. The germline gives CDR1 SGHKS, CDR2 YYEKEE (reference sequence). The CDR3 nucleotides read TGTGCCAGCAGCCCCCTCCCCGGGCAGGTAGAGCAGTTCTTC. Translated: CASSPLPGQVEQFF. Variable domain in full (rest from reference TRBV5-5 and TRBJ2-1): DAGVTQSPTHLIKTRGQQVTLRCSPISGHKSVSWYQQVLGQGPQFIFQYYEKEERGRGNFPDRFSARQFPNYSSELNVNALLLGDSALYLCASSPLPGQVEQFFGPGTRLTVL.